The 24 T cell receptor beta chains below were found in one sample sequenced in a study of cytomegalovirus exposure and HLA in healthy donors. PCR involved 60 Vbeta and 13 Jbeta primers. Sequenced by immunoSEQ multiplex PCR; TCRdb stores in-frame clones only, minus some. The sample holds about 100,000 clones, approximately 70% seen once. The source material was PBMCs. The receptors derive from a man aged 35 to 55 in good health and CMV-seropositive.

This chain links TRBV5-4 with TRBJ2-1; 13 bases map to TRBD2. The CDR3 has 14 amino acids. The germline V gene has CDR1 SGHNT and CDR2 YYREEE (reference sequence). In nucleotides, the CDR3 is TGTGCTACGAACCAGGGACTAGCGGGGAATGAGCAGTTCTTC. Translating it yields CATNQGLAGNEQFF. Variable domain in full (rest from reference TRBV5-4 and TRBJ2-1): ETGVTQSPTHLIKTRGQQVTLRCSSQSGHNTVSWYQQALGQGPQFIFQYYREEENGRGNFPPRFSGLQFPNYSSELNVNALELDDSALYLCATNQGLAGNEQFFGPGTRLTVL.

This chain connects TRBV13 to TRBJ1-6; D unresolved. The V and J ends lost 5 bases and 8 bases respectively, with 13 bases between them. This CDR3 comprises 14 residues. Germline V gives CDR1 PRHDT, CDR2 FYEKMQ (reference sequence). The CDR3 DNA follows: TGTGCCAGCAGCCTCCAGGCACCAGATTCACCCCTCCACTTT. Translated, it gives CASSLQAPDSPLHF.

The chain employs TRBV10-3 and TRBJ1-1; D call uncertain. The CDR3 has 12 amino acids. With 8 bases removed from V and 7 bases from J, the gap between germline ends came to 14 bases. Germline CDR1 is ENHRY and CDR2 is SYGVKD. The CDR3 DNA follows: TGTGCCATCCGCTCAGTCTCAGGTGAAGCTTTCTTT. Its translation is CAIRSVSGEAFF.

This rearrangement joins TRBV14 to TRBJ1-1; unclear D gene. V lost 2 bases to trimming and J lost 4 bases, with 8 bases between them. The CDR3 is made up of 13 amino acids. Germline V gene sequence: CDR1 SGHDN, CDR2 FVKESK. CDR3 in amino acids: CASSQHGFTEAFF. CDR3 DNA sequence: TGTGCCAGCAGCCAACACGGGTTCACTGAAGCTTTCTTT.

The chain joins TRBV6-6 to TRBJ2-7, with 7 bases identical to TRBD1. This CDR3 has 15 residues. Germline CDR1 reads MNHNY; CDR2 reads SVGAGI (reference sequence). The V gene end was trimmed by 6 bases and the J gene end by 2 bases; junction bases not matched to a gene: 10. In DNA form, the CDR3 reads TGTGCCAGCAGCCCCGCCGGGACAGATACCTACGAGCAGTACTTC. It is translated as CASSPAGTDTYEQYF.

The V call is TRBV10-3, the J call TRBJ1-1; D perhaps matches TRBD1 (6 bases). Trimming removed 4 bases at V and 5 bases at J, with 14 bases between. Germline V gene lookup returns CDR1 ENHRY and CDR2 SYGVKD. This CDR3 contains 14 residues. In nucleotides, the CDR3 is TGTGCCATCAGTGGAGGGGGGGCGGGTACTGAAGCTTTCTTT. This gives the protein CAISGGGAGTEAFF.

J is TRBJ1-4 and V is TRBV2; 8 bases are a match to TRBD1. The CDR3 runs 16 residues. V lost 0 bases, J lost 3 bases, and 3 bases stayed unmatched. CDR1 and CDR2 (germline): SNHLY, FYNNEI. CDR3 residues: CASSEAPGQANEKLFF. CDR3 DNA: TGTGCCAGCAGTGAAGCCCCGGGACAGGCTAATGAAAAACTGTTTTTT.

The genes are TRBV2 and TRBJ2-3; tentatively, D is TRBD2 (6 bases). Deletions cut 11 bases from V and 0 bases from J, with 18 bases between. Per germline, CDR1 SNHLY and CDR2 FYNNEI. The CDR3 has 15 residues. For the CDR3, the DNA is TGTGCCCTCGAAGGGGCTAGCGCTAGCACAGATACGCAGTATTTT. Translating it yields CALEGASASTDTQYF.

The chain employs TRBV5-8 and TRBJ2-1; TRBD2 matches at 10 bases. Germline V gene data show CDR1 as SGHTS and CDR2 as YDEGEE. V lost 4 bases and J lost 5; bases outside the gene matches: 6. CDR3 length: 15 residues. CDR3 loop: CASSPGTSEHNEQFF. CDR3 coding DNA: TGTGCCAGCAGCCCCGGGACTAGCGAGCACAATGAGCAGTTCTTC.

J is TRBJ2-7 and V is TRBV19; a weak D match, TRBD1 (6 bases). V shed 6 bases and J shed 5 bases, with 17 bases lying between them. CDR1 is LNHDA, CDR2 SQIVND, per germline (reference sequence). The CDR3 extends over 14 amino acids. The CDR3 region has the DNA TGTGCCAGTAGAACAACCCACAGGGACAACGAGCAGTACTTC. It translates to CASRTTHRDNEQYF.

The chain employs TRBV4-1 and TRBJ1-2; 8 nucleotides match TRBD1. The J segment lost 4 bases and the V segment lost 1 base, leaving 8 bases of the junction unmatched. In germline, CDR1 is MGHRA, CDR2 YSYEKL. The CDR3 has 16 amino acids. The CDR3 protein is CASSQVPGQDTYGYTF. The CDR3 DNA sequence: TGCGCCAGCAGCCAAGTTCCGGGACAGGACACCTATGGCTACACCTTC.

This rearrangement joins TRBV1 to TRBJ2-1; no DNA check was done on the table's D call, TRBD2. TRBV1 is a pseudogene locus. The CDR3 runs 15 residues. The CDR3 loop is CTSSRSLSGEDEQFF. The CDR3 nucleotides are TGCACCAGCAGCCGGTCGCTGTCGGGAGAAGATGAGCAGTTCTTC.

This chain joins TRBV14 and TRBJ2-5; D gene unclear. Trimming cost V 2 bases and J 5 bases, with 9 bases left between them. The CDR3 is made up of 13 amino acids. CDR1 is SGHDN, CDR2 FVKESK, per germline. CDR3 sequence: CASSQLVTETQYF. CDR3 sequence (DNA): TGTGCCAGCAGCCAATTAGTAACGGAGACCCAGTACTTC.

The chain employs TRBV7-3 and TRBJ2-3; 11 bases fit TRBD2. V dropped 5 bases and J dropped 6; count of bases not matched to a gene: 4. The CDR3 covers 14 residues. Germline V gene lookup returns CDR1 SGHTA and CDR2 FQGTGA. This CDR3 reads CASSPGLAADTQYF. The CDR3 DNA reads TGTGCCAGCAGCCCGGGACTAGCGGCGGATACGCAGTATTTT.

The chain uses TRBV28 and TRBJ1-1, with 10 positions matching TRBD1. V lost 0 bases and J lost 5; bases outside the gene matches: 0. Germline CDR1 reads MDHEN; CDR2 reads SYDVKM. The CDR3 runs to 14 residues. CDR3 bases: TGTGCCAGCAGTTTATGGGGACAGGGGACTGAAGCTTTCTTT. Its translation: CASSLWGQGTEAFF.

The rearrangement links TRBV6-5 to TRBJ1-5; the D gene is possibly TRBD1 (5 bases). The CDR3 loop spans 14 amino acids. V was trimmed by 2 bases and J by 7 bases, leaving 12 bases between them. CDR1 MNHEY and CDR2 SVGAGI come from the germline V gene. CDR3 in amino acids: CASSYTGGEQPQHF. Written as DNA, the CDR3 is TGTGCCAGCAGTTACACGGGGGGTGAACAGCCCCAGCATTTT.

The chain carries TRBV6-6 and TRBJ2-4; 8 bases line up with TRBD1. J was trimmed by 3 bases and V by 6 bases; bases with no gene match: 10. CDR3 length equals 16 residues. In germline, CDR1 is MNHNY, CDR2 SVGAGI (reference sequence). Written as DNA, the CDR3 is TGTGCCAGCAGACCCCAGGGGGCCGGGGTCAAAAACATTCAGTACTTC. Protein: CASRPQGAGVKNIQYF.

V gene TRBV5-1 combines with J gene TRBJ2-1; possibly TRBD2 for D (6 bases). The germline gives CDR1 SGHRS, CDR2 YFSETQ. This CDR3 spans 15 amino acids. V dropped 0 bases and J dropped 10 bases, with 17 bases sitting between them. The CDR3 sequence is CASSLAIPGTGEQFF. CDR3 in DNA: TGCGCCAGCAGCTTGGCCATACCCGGGACTGGCGAGCAGTTCTTC. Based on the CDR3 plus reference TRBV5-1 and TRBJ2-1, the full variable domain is KAGVTQTPRYLIKTRGQQVTLSCSPISGHRSVSWYQQTPGQGLQFLFEYFSETQRNKGNFPGRFSGRQFSNSRSEMNVSTLELGDSALYLCASSLAIPGTGEQFFGPGTRLTVL.

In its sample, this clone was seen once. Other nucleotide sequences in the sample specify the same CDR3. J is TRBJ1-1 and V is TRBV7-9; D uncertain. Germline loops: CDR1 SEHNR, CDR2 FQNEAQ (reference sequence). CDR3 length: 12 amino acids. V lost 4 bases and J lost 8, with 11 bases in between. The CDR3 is CASSSGGWEAFF. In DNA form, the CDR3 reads TGTGCCAGCAGCTCCGGAGGGTGGGAAGCTTTCTTT.

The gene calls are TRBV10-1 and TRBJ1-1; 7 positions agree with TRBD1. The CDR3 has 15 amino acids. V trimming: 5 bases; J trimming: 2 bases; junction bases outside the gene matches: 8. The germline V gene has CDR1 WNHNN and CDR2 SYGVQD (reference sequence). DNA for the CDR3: TGCGCCAGCAGTCTCGGGACAGTTTCCAACACTGAAGCTTTCTTT. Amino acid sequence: CASSLGTVSNTEAFF.

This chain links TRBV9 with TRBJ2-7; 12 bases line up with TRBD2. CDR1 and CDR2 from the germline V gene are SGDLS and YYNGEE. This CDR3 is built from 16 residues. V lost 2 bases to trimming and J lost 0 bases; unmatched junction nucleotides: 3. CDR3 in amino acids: CASSVGLAGSSYEQYF. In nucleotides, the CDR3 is TGTGCCAGCAGCGTTGGACTAGCGGGGAGCTCCTACGAGCAGTACTTC.

DNA for the CDR3: TGTGCCAGCAGCCAAGATCGTACAGCCTATGGCTACACCTTC. Protein: CASSQDRTAYGYTF. The chain is built from TRBV14 and TRBJ1-2; D not certain. V dropped 0 bases and J dropped 4 bases, with 9 bases sitting between them. The CDR3 spans 14 residues. The germline gives CDR1 SGHDN, CDR2 FVKESK.

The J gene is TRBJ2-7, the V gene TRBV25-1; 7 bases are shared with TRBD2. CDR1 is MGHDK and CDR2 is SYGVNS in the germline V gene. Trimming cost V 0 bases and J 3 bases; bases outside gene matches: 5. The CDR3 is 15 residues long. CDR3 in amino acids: CASSEYGGSIYEQYF. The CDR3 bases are TGTGCCAGCAGTGAATACGGGGGGTCGATCTACGAGCAGTACTTC.

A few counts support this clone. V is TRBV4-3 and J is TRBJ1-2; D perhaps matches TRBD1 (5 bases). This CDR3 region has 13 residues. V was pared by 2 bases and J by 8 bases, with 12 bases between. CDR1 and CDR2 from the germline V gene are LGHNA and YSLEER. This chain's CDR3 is CASSQQGGGGYTF. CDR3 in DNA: TGCGCCAGCAGCCAACAGGGAGGAGGCGGCTACACCTTC.